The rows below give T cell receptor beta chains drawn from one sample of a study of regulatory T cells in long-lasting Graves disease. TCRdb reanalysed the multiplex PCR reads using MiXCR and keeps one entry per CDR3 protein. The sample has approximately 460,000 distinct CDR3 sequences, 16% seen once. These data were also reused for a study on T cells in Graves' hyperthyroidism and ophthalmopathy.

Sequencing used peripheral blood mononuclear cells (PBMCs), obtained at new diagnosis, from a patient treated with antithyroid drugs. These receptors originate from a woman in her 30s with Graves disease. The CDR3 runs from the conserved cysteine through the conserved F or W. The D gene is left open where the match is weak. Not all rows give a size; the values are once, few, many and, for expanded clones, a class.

TGTGCCAGCAGCTTAGGTTTAGGGACAGAGACCCAGTACTTC,CASSLGLGTETQYF,-,TRBJ2-5,TRBV7-6,-,14
TGTGCCAGCAGTGGACAGGGGATTGGAGAGACCCAGTACTTC,CASSGQGIGETQYF,few,TRBJ2-5,TRBV6-1,TRBD1,14
TGTGCCAGCAGTTACCGCGGGAGCGCAGATACGCAGTATTTT,CASSYRGSADTQYF,many,TRBJ2-3,TRBV6-2/TRBV6-3,TRBD2,14
TGTGCCAGCACCTCACAGGGCTACGAGCAGTACTTC,CASTSQGYEQYF,few,TRBJ2-7,TRBV7-9,-,12
TGTGCCAGCACTCGAATCGGACAGGACGGCTACACCTTC,CASTRIGQDGYTF,many,TRBJ1-2,TRBV27,TRBD1,13
TGTGCCAGCAGCTATGCGACAGGGATAGTCACAGATACGCAGTATTTT,CASSYATGIVTDTQYF,-,TRBJ2-3,TRBV5-7,TRBD1,16
TGTGCCAGCAGCCGAACAGGGGGCAACACCGGGGAGCTGTTTTTT,CASSRTGGNTGELFF,many,TRBJ2-2,TRBV28,TRBD1,15
TGCAGTGCTAGAGATAGGAGACAGGGGGCAGGTGAGCAGTTCTTC,CSARDRRQGAGEQFF,many,TRBJ2-1,TRBV20-1,TRBD1,15
TGTGCCAGCTGGGACATCACCGGAGAAAAACTGTTTTTT,CASWDITGEKLFF,many,TRBJ1-4,TRBV28,-,13
TGTGCCTGCCAAGCCGGGACAGGCTACTATGGCTACACCTTC,CACQAGTGYYGYTF,many,TRBJ1-2,TRBV30,TRBD1,14
TGTGCCAGCAGCTTACGCCGGGCGGGTGCGGAGTTCTTC,CASSLRRAGAEFF,many,TRBJ2-1,TRBV11-2,-,13
TGTGCCAGCAGCCCTGTAGGGCAGGGTGACGAGCAGTACTTC,CASSPVGQGDEQYF,many,TRBJ2-7,TRBV28,-,14
TGTGCCAGCAGTGAAGAAGCAGGGGGCTACAATGAGCAGTTCTTC,CASSEEAGGYNEQFF,-,TRBJ2-1,TRBV2,TRBD1,15
TGTGCCTGGGGGAGGCAGGGCTTTCTGGGCTACACCTTC,CAWGRQGFLGYTF,many,TRBJ1-2,TRBV30,-,13
TGTGCCAGCAGTTCACTAGCGGACGAGCAGTTCTTC,CASSSLADEQFF,-,TRBJ2-1,TRBV2,TRBD2,12
TGTGCCAGCGTATCTAGCGGGGCGAACACCGGGGAGCTGTTTTTT,CASVSSGANTGELFF,-,TRBJ2-2,TRBV6-1,TRBD2,15
TGTGCCAGCAGCATAACTTCAGCGGGACCACAGTACTTC,CASSITSAGPQYF,few,TRBJ2-4,TRBV7-2,TRBD2,13
TGTGCCAGCAGCTTAGGCCCCGGGACAGGCGTAAGCGGGGAGCTGTTTTTT,CASSLGPGTGVSGELFF,many,TRBJ2-2,TRBV7-2,TRBD1,17
TGCAGTGCTAGGGGGACTAGCGGGAGATGGTACGAGCAGTACTTC,CSARGTSGRWYEQYF,many,TRBJ2-7,TRBV20-1,TRBD2,15
TGTGCCAGTAGCGCCAGGACAGGGCCTTCCAATCAGCCCCAGCATTTT,CASSARTGPSNQPQHF,-,TRBJ1-5,TRBV19,TRBD1,16
TGTACCAGCAGTCCCCGGGGTAAAACCGGGGAGCTGTTTTTT,CTSSPRGKTGELFF,-,TRBJ2-2,TRBV6-2/TRBV6-3,-,14
TGTGCCAGCAGATCCCCTCCGGCGGGGGCCCCCTTCGAGTTCTTC,CASRSPPAGAPFEFF,many,TRBJ2-1,TRBV7-9,-,15
TGTGCCAGCAGTCCCCGACAGACTGAAGCTTTCTTT,CASSPRQTEAFF,many,TRBJ1-1,TRBV12-3/TRBV12-4,-,12
TGTGCCGGCAGTGAAGCGCTTCAACGGTCAATCTTGGGAGAGACCCAGTACTTC,CAGSEALQRSILGETQYF,few,TRBJ2-5,TRBV6-1,-,18
TGTGCCAGCACCGGACAGGGTGGGAACACTGAAGCTTTCTTT,CASTGQGGNTEAFF,-,TRBJ1-1,TRBV28,TRBD1,14
TGTGCCAGCAGCCAAGTCCAGGGGGTGACTTTCTTT,CASSQVQGVTFF,many,TRBJ1-1,TRBV3-1,TRBD1,12
TGTGCCAGCAGCGACCCGGGACACCCCTCCTACGAGCAGTACTTC,CASSDPGHPSYEQYF,many,TRBJ2-7,TRBV28,-,15
TGTGCCAGCAGTTCCCCCAGGGTACGGCAGCCCCAGCATTTT,CASSSPRVRQPQHF,few,TRBJ1-5,TRBV28,-,14
TGTGCCTGGAGTGATGGGGGGGAGAGCGCTGAAGCTTTCTTT,CAWSDGGESAEAFF,many,TRBJ1-1,TRBV30,-,14
TGTGCCAGCAGTGAAACCGCAGGCTCTGGAAACACCATATATTTT,CASSETAGSGNTIYF,few,TRBJ1-3,TRBV2,-,15
TGTGCCAGCTCACCCGGGGCTAGCATCAATGAGCAGTTCTTC,CASSPGASINEQFF,many,TRBJ2-1,TRBV18,-,14
TGCAGTGCGACGAATACAGGGGGCGCGAGCCTGGCCGCAACTAATGAAAAACTGTTTTTT,CSATNTGGASLAATNEKLFF,-,TRBJ1-4,TRBV20-1,TRBD1,20
TGTGCCAGCAGGCCGGTTAGCGGGAGCCCCGAGACCCAGTACTTC,CASRPVSGSPETQYF,-,TRBJ2-5,TRBV6-1,TRBD2,15
TGTGCCAGCAGCTTGCAGGGGTCGGACTACGAGCAGTACTTC,CASSLQGSDYEQYF,many,TRBJ2-7,TRBV5-4,-,14
TGTGCCAGCAGCCACCCCCAGCGGGATTACACAGATACGCAGTATTTT,CASSHPQRDYTDTQYF,-,TRBJ2-3,TRBV7-2,TRBD2,16
TGCAGTGCTCCCCGGACTAGATCTAGCACAGATACGCAGTATTTT,CSAPRTRSSTDTQYF,many,TRBJ2-3,TRBV20-1,TRBD2,15
TGTGCCAGCAGCAATTGGGCGGGATCAGAAAAACTGTTTTTT,CASSNWAGSEKLFF,many,TRBJ1-4,TRBV5-6,-,14
TGTGCCAGCAGCCAAGGAGACTCCTACAATGAGCAGTTCTTC,CASSQGDSYNEQFF,many,TRBJ2-1,TRBV4-2,-,14
TGTGCCAGCAGTCCGACTAGCGGGTACTACAATGAGCAGTTCTTC,CASSPTSGYYNEQFF,many,TRBJ2-1,TRBV28,TRBD2,15
TGTGCCAGCAGTTTACGGACAGGTAATCAGCCCCAGCATTTT,CASSLRTGNQPQHF,many,TRBJ1-5,TRBV12-3/TRBV12-4,TRBD1,14
TGTGCCAGCAGCGATACAGGGACTCAGCCCCAGCATTTT,CASSDTGTQPQHF,many,TRBJ1-5,TRBV27,-,13
TGTGCCTGGCGACAGGAGAGCAATCAGCCCCAGCATTTT,CAWRQESNQPQHF,many,TRBJ1-5,TRBV30,-,13
TGTGCCAGCAGACAGACAGGGAGTGGCAATCAGCCCCAGCATTTT,CASRQTGSGNQPQHF,once,TRBJ1-5,TRBV6-2/TRBV6-3,TRBD1,15
TGTGCCAGCAGCCAACGGACAGGGAACACCATATATTTT,CASSQRTGNTIYF,few,TRBJ1-3,TRBV7-2,TRBD1,13
TGTGCCACCAGTGACAATAGATGGGACTCACCCCTCCACTTT,CATSDNRWDSPLHF,few,TRBJ1-6,TRBV24-1,-,14
TGTGCCACCAGCAGCGGGAGCCGCTACGAGCAGTACTTC,CATSSGSRYEQYF,many,TRBJ2-7,TRBV24-1,TRBD2,13
TGTGCCAGCAGCTCGGACAGCTTATATGAAAAACTGTTTTTT,CASSSDSLYEKLFF,once,TRBJ1-4,TRBV7-9,-,14
TGTGCCAGTTCTCCTATCGTGGATGCGAACACCGGGGAGCTGTTTTTT,CASSPIVDANTGELFF,few,TRBJ2-2,TRBV19,-,16
TGTGCCATCAGTGAGCGGGTGGCCGGCCAAGCCAAAAACATTCAGTACTTC,CAISERVAGQAKNIQYF,-,TRBJ2-4,TRBV10-3,-,17
TGTGCCAGTAGTAGCCGCCGAGATCTCACAATTAATGAGCAGTTCTTC,CASSSRRDLTINEQFF,many,TRBJ2-1,TRBV19,-,16
TGTGCCAGCAGTCCCTTCGGGGACCCAAGCTCCTACGAGCAGTACTTC,CASSPFGDPSSYEQYF,many,TRBJ2-7,TRBV28,-,16
TGTGCCAGCAGCCCAGGTAGCGGATTAAGCTCCTACAATGAGCAGTTCTTC,CASSPGSGLSSYNEQFF,-,TRBJ2-1,TRBV7-6,-,17
TGTGCCAGCAGGACCGGGACAGGGAGACAGCCCCAGCATTTT,CASRTGTGRQPQHF,many,TRBJ1-5,TRBV2,TRBD1,14
TGTGCCAGCAGTTCTTGGGCCCGCGACGGTTATAATTCACCCCTCCACTTT,CASSSWARDGYNSPLHF,-,TRBJ1-6,TRBV7-9,-,17
TGTGCCAGCAGTCCCGGGGTTAGCGGGAGCACAGATACGCAGTATTTT,CASSPGVSGSTDTQYF,few,TRBJ2-3,TRBV6-1,TRBD2,16
TGTGCCAGCAGTGAAGTAGACAGTTTCGTATACGAGCAGTACTTC,CASSEVDSFVYEQYF,many,TRBJ2-7,TRBV6-1,-,15
TGCAGTGCAGGGGGGGATAGCAATCAGCCCCAGCATTTT,CSAGGDSNQPQHF,many,TRBJ1-5,TRBV20-1,-,13
TGTGCCACCAGCAGAGATGTCGGACGACCCTACGAGCAGTACTTC,CATSRDVGRPYEQYF,many,TRBJ2-7,TRBV15,-,15
TGCAGTGCTAGAGCATTCGTAGCCAAAAACATTCAGTACTTC,CSARAFVAKNIQYF,many,TRBJ2-4,TRBV20-1,-,14
TGTGCCAGCGCGGCCGAGGGGGTAGACATTCAGTACTTC,CASAAEGVDIQYF,many,TRBJ2-4,TRBV3-1,-,13